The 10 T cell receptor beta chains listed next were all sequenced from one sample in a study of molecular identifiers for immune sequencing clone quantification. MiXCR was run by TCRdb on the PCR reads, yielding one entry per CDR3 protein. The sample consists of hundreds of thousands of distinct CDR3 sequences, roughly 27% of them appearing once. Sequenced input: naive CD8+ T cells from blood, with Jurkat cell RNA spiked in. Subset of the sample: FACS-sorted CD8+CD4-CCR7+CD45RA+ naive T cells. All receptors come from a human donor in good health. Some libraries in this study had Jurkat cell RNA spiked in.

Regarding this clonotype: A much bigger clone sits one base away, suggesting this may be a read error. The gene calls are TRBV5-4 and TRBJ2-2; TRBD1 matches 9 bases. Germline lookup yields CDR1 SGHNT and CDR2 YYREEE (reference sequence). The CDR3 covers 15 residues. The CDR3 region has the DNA TGTGCCAGCGGCTTGGTACAGGGGGCAGCCGGGGAGCTGTTTTTT. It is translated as CASGLVQGAAGELFF.

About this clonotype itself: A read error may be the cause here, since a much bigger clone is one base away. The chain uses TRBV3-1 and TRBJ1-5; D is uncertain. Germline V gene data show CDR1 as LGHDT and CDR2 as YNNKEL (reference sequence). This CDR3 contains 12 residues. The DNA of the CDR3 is TGTGCCAGCAGCCAAAAAAATCAGCCCCAGCAATTT. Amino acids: CASSQKNQPQQF.

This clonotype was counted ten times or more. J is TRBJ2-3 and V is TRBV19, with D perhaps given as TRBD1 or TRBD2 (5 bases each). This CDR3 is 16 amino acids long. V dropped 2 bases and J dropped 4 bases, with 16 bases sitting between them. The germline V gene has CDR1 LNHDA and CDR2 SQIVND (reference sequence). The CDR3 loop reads CASSIPGPRAPDTQYF. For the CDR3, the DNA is TGTGCCAGTAGTATACCGGGACCCCGGGCTCCAGATACGCAGTATTTT.

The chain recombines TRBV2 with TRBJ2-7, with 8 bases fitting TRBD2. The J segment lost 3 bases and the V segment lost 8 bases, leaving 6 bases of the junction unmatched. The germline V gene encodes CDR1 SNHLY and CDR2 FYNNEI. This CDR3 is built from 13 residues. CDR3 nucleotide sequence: TGTGCCAGCGAGCAAGCGGGGGACTACGAGCAGTACTTC. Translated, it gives CASEQAGDYEQYF. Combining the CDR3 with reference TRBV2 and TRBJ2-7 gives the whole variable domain EPEVTQTPSHQVTQMGQEVILRCVPISNHLYFYWYRQILGQKVEFLVSFYNNEISEKSEIFDDQFSVERPDGSNFTLKIRSTKLEDSAMYFCASEQAGDYEQYFGPGTRLTVT.

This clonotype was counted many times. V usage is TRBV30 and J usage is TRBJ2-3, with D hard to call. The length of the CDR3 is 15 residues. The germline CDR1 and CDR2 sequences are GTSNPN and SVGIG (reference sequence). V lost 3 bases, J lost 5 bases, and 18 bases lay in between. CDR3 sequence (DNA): TGTGCCTGGAGATCCCGGTGGCAGTACGAAGATACGCAGTATTTT. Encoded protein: CAWRSRWQYEDTQYF.

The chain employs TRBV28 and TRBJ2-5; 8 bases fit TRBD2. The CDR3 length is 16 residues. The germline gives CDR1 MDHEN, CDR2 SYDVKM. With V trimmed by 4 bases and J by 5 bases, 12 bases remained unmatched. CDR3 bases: TGTGCCAGCAGTTCCTTCCTAGCGGGTGAGGGGGAGACCCAGTACTTC. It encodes CASSSFLAGEGETQYF.

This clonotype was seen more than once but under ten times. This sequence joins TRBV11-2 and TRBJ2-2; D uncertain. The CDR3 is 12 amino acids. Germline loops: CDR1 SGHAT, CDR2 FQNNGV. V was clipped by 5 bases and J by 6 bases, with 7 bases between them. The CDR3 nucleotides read TGTGCCAGCAGCGTCCCCCCCGGGGAGCTGTTTTTT. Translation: CASSVPPGELFF.

The CDR3 loop reads CSVEGGLTYNEQFF. CDR3 nucleotides: TGCAGCGTTGAAGGCGGGCTCACCTACAATGAGCAGTTCTTC. The rearrangement uses TRBV29-1 and TRBJ2-1, with D perhaps TRBD2 (5 bases). This CDR3 has 14 amino acids. CDR1 is SQVTM, CDR2 ANQGSEA, per germline. The V end was cut by 1 base, the J end by 2 bases, with 9 bases between.

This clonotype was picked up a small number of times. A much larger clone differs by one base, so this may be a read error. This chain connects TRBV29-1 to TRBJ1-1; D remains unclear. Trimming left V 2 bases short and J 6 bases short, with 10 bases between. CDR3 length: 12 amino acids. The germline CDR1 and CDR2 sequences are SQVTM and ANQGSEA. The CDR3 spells CSVELSWSEAFF. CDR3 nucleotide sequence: TGCAGCGTTGAATTGTCTTGGTCTGAAGCTTTCTTT. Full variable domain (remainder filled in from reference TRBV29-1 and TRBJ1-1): SAVISQKPSRDICQRGTSLTIQCQVDSQVTMMFWYRQQPGQSLTLIATANQGSEATYESGFVIDKFPISRPNLTFSTLTVSNMSPEDSSIYLCSVELSWSEAFFGQGTRLTVV.

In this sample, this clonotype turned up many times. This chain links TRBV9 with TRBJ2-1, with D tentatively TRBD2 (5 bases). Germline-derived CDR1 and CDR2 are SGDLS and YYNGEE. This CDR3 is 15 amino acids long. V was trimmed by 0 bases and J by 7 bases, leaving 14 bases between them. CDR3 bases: TGTGCCAGCAGCGTAGGGGAGAGGCTGGGTAATGAGCAGTTCTTC. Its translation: CASSVGERLGNEQFF.